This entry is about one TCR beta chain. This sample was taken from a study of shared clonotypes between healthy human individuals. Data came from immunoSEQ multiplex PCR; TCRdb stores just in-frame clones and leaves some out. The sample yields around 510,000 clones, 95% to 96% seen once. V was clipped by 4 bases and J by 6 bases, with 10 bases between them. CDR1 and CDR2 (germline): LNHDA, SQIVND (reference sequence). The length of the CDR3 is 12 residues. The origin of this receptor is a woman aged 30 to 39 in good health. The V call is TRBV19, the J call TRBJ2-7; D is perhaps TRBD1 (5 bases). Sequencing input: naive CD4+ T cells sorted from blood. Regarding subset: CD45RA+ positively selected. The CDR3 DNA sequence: TGTGCCAGTAGTACCCAGGGTGGCGAGCAGTACTTC. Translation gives CASSTQGGEQYF.